This T cell receptor beta chain was sequenced during a study of T cells after yellow fever vaccination. At least ten counts were recorded for this clonotype. TCRdb analysed the 5' RACE reads with MiXCR anew, one entry per CDR3 protein. The sample contains 400,000 to 450,000 distinct CDR3 sequences, under 20% of which appear only once. The ends were cut back, 0 bases at V and 4 bases at J, with 6 bases in the middle. Germline CDR1 is SGHTA and CDR2 is FQGNSA. This CDR3 spans 13 amino acids. The source of this sequence is a man between 18 and 29 years old who received the YFV17D yellow fever vaccine. The J gene is TRBJ2-5, the V gene TRBV7-2; no definite D call. Here the sequenced sample was PBMCs, taken before the yellow fever booster vaccination. This chain's CDR3 is CASSLAKRETQYF. CDR3 coding DNA: TGTGCCAGCAGCTTAGCCAAACGAGAGACCCAGTACTTC.